The next 6 T cell receptor beta chains were all read from a single sample in a study of CD8 T cells in Susac syndrome. With random hexamers, reverse transcription was performed on roughly 0.45 to 1 ug of RNA. TCRdb analysed the immunoSEQ multiplex PCR reads with MiXCR anew, one entry per CDR3 protein. Of some 140,000 distinct CDR3 sequences detected, around 91% appear once; the ten largest clones hold roughly 0.25%. The sample taken for sequencing was CD8+ T cells from PBMCs. The receptors come from a human donor with multiple sclerosis.

This sequence joins TRBV10-3 and TRBJ1-1; D remains unclear. This CDR3 contains 11 residues. The V and J ends lost 0 bases and 8 bases respectively, with 4 bases between them. CDR1 is ENHRY, CDR2 SYGVKD, per germline. In DNA form, the CDR3 reads TGTGCCATCAGTGAGTCAACGGAAGCTTTCTTT. This gives the protein CAISESTEAFF.

The V gene is TRBV7-2, the J gene TRBJ2-5, with D tentatively TRBD1 or TRBD2 (5 bases each). The CDR3 covers 14 residues. Germline lookup yields CDR1 SGHTA and CDR2 FQGNSA. Trimming removed 1 base from V and 5 bases from J, with 11 bases in between. The chain's CDR3 is CASSLEGWGETQYF. CDR3 sequence (DNA): TGTGCCAGCAGCTTAGAGGGTTGGGGGGAGACCCAGTACTTC.

The CDR3 sequence is CASSHSRYTGDADTQYF. As DNA, the CDR3 is TGTGCCAGCAGCCATTCGCGATACACGGGGGATGCAGATACGCAGTATTTT. This chain uses TRBV7-2 with TRBJ2-3, with D tentatively TRBD2 (6 bases). Germline CDR1 is SGHTA and CDR2 is FQGNSA. V was trimmed by 5 bases and J by 4 bases, leaving 22 bases between them. This CDR3 spans 17 amino acids.

V gene TRBV6-6 combines with J gene TRBJ2-7, with TRBD1 identical over 8 bases. With 4 bases clipped from V and 3 bases from J, the junction kept 5 bases outside the gene matches. The CDR3 has 14 residues. Germline values: CDR1 MNHNY, CDR2 SVGAGI (reference sequence). The DNA of the CDR3 is TGTGCCAGCAGTTCGAGGACAGGGATCTACGAGCAGTACTTC. It yields the protein CASSSRTGIYEQYF.

The V gene is TRBV10-2, the J gene TRBJ2-1; D perhaps matches TRBD1 (6 bases). The CDR3 contains 14 residues. V was cut by 0 bases and J by 9 bases, with 12 bases left in between. The germline CDR1 and CDR2 sequences are WSHSY and SAAADI. As DNA, the CDR3 is TGCGCCAGCAGTGAGTCGAAGGGGGTTAGTGAGCAGTTCTTC. It encodes CASSESKGVSEQFF.

V gene TRBV9 combines with J gene TRBJ1-1; D remains unclear. Germline loops: CDR1 SGDLS, CDR2 YYNGEE. Trimming took off 3 bases at V and 0 bases at J, with 12 bases between the two ends. The CDR3 loop spans 15 amino acids. The CDR3 spells CASSGPSGVNTEAFF. The DNA of the CDR3 is TGTGCCAGCAGCGGGCCATCTGGGGTGAACACTGAAGCTTTCTTT.